These T cell receptor beta chains were read from a single sample in a study of cytomegalovirus exposure and HLA in healthy donors. Here immunoSEQ multiplex PCR was the method, and the copy in TCRdb shows in-frame clones only, minus some. The sample yields over 110,000 clones, roughly four fifths seen once. Sequences were obtained from PBMCs. These TCRs come from a male donor in good health and CMV-seronegative. The CDR3 runs from the conserved cysteine through the conserved F or W. The order of the fields is V gene, J gene, D gene, CDR3 protein. D genes are given only for firm matches.

TRBV18,TRBJ2-7,TRBD2,CASSPEREGTYEQYF
TRBV27,TRBJ2-7,TRBD2,CASTVSGIGYEQYF
TRBV19,TRBJ2-1,.,CASSYGGPYNEQFF
TRBV4-1,TRBJ2-2,TRBD2,CASSHGTSAGELFF
TRBV9,TRBJ2-7,TRBD2,CASSPASGSYEQYF
TRBV2,TRBJ2-5,.,CASSATGRETQYF
TRBV15,TRBJ1-1,.,CATSRERWTEAFF
TRBV27,TRBJ2-7,TRBD1,CASSPGQSYEQYF
TRBV11-2,TRBJ1-2,TRBD1,CASSERPTGKSYGYTF
TRBV5-1,TRBJ2-1,TRBD2,CASSPPGLAGHNEQFF
TRBV6-6,TRBJ1-1,TRBD1,CASSYIQGTEAFF
TRBV30,TRBJ1-2,.,CAWNVLLEGGYTF
TRBV27,TRBJ1-2,.,CASSPLGGDGYTF
TRBV27,TRBJ2-2,.,CASRPLGARTGELFF
TRBV15,TRBJ1-5,.,CATSGFNRAGDQPQHF
TRBV6-1,TRBJ1-1,.,CASRTMGGAQHEAFF
TRBV7-2,TRBJ1-1,.,CASSLALAGVTEAFF
TRBV28,TRBJ1-1,.,CASTTKGRGDTEAFF
TRBV25-1,TRBJ1-4,TRBD1,CASSPSTGAATNEKLFF
TRBV19,TRBJ1-2,TRBD1,CASSHLGDRLYGYTF
TRBV11-2,TRBJ1-4,TRBD1,CASSRTARGEEKLFF
TRBV28,TRBJ1-1,TRBD1,CASKGLIGTGMNTEAFF
TRBV19,TRBJ2-5,.,CASRTGTRGPQTQYF
TRBV27,TRBJ2-1,TRBD2,CASSFSGTTINGQFF
TRBV6-5,TRBJ2-1,.,CASALLSSYNEQFF
TRBV27,TRBJ1-6,.,CASTVLGSDSPLHF
TRBV19,TRBJ1-6,TRBD1,CASSGTGEGLHF
TRBV20-1,TRBJ2-5,.,CSARLRETQYF
TRBV10-3,TRBJ2-6,.,CAISESEDGANVLTF
TRBV4-3,TRBJ2-7,.,CASSQDHEPQAYEQYF
TRBV27,TRBJ2-2,.,CASSEPGIRGGELFF
TRBV2,TRBJ1-4,.,CASSEALGQGEKLFF
TRBV6-5,TRBJ2-7,TRBD1,CASSYGTGFAYEQYF
TRBV28,TRBJ1-3,TRBD1,CASSLTWTGSGNTIYF
TRBV5-6,TRBJ2-5,.,CASSFRETQYF
TRBV7-2,TRBJ1-1,.,CASSGYRVTEAFF
TRBV9,TRBJ2-5,.,CASSSNGPTQYF
TRBV2,TRBJ1-5,.,CASRDMGNQPQHF
TRBV7-2,TRBJ1-5,.,CASSLSPSNQPQHF
TRBV4-3,TRBJ2-3,TRBD1,CASSRGDRGADTQYF
TRBV9,TRBJ1-2,.,CASSHPGLLNYGYTF
TRBV2,TRBJ2-3,.,CASAPRQPDTQYF